What follows describes a single TCR beta chain. Its antigen remains unknown. This sample also contains other DNA sequences that code for the same CDR3. Each cell subset's genomic DNA was divided evenly among several immunoSEQ plates. The data were produced by immunoSEQ multiplex PCR, yet TCRdb's version contains in-frame clones alone and is incomplete. Among 800,000 to 1,200,000 clones listed, about four fifths were seen once. The germline CDR1 and CDR2 sequences are SNHLY and FYNNEI. The ends lost 6 bases at V and 4 bases at J; junction bases unmatched: 3. The CDR3 extends over 13 amino acids. The data belong to a study of shared clonotypes between healthy human individuals. Study summary: Researchers assigned three CD4 naive, three CD4 memory, two CD8 naive and one CD8 memory plate to each donor. Study observations and caveats: Despite large depth, rarefaction showed incomplete sorted-subset sequencing.

This TCR was sampled from a man younger than 35 in good health. Some clones in this sample may be carry-over from other donors' samples. V is TRBV2 and J is TRBJ2-7; 10 bases agree with TRBD1. Material: memory CD4+ T cells from PBMCs. The subset: CD45RA-negative fraction. Here the CDR3 reads CASRSGQGYEQYF. The CDR3 DNA sequence: TGTGCCAGCAGATCGGGACAGGGGTACGAGCAGTACTTC.